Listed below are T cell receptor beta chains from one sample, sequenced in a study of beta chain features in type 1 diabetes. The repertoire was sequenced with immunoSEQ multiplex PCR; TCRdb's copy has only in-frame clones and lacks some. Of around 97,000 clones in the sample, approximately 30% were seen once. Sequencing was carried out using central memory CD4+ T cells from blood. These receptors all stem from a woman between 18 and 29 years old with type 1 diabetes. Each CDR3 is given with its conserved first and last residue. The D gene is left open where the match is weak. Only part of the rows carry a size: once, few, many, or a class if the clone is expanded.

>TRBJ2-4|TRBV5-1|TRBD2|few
TGCGCCAGCAGCCCCCTTGGGGGGGTAGGAGCCAAAAACATTCAGTACTTC
CASSPLGGVGAKNIQYF
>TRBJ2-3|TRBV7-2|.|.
TGTGCCAGCAGCCCCTCCAGAGGAGATACGCAGTATTTT
CASSPSRGDTQYF
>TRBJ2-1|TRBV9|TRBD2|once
TGTGCCAGCAGCGTAGCTAGCGGGATAGGTAATGAGCAGTTCTTC
CASSVASGIGNEQFF
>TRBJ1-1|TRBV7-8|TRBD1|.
TGTGCCAGCAGCGACCAAGGACAGGCAAACACTGAAGCTTTCTTT
CASSDQGQANTEAFF
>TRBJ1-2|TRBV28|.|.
TGTGCCAGCAGTCTTGAACAGGGCCTCTATGGCTACACCTTC
CASSLEQGLYGYTF
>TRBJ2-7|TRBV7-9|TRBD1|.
TGTGCCAGCAGCTTAGGACAGGGAGAGGGTGAGCAGTACTTC
CASSLGQGEGEQYF
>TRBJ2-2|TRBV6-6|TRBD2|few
TGTGCCAGCAGTTACTCTAGCGGGAGGGCCGGGGAGCTGTTTTTT
CASSYSSGRAGELFF
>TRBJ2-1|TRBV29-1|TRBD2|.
TGCAGCGTTGCCGGGAGGGCCGATGTCAATGAGCAGTTCTTC
CSVAGRADVNEQFF
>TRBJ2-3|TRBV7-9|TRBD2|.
TGTGCCAGCAGCTCGGGACTAGCGGGAGCTGATACGCAGTATTTT
CASSSGLAGADTQYF
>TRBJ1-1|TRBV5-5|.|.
TGTGCCAGCAGATGGGCCTCAAACACTGAAGCTTTCTTT
CASRWASNTEAFF
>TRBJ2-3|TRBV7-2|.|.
TGTGCCAGCAGCCCCGAGAACCCCCTAAGCACAGATACGCAGTATTTT
CASSPENPLSTDTQYF
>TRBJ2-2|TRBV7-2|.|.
TGTGCCAGCAGCTCCAGACTAGGGACCGGGGAGCTGTTTTTT
CASSSRLGTGELFF
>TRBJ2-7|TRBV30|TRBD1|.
TGTGCCTGGAGTGTACCAGGGGGCAGGTACGAGCAGTACTTC
CAWSVPGGRYEQYF
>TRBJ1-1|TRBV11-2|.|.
TGTGCCAGCAGCTTAGGTTGGGGACAAACTACTGAAGCTTTCTTT
CASSLGWGQTTEAFF
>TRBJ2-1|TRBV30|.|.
TGTGCCTGGAGTCCCGGGAGCCTCTACAATGAGCAGTTCTTC
CAWSPGSLYNEQFF
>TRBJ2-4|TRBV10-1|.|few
TGCGCCAGCAGTGAGCAGGGTTCGACGGACATTCAGTACTTC
CASSEQGSTDIQYF
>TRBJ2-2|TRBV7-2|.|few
TGTGCCAGCAGCTTAGGAGGCCACACCGGGGAGCTGTTTTTT
CASSLGGHTGELFF
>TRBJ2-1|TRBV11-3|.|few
TGTGCCAGCAGCTCGGACAGCTTCTACAATGAGCAGTTCTTC
CASSSDSFYNEQFF
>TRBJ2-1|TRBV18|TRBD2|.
TGTGCCAGCTCACCGACTAGCGGCTACAATGAGCAGTTCTTC
CASSPTSGYNEQFF
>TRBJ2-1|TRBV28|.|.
TGTGCCAGCAGCACCGAGATTGGCGGGGTCGGTGAGCAGTTCTTC
CASSTEIGGVGEQFF
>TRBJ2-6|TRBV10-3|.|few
TGTGCCATCAGTGAGTCGCTGGGACAAACTGGGGCCAACGTCCTGACTTTC
CAISESLGQTGANVLTF
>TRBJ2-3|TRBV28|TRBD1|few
TGTGCCAGCATCCCCGGAGACAGGGGAACGGATACGCAGTATTTT
CASIPGDRGTDTQYF
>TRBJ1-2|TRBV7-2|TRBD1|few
TGTGCCAGCAGCTTATCCAGGGACAGCTATGGCTACACCTTC
CASSLSRDSYGYTF
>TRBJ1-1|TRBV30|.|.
TGTGCCTGGAGTAGGGGAGGTGGGCTGGGCACTGAAGCTTTCTTT
CAWSRGGGLGTEAFF